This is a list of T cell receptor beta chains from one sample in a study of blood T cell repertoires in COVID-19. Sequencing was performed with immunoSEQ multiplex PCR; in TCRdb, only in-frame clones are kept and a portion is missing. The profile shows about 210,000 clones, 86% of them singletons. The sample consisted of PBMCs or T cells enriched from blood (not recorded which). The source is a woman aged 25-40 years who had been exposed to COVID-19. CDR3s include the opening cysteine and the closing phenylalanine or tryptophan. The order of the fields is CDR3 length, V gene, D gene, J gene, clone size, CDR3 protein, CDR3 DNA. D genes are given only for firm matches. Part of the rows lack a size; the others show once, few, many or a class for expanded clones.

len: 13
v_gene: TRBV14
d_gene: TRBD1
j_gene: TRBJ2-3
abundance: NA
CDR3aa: CASSPGQGRAQYF
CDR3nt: TGTGCCAGCAGCCCGGGACAGGGAAGAGCGCAGTATTTT

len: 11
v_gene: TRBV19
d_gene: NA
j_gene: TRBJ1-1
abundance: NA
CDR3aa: CASCTRTEAFF
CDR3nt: TGTGCCAGTTGCACAAGAACTGAAGCTTTCTTT

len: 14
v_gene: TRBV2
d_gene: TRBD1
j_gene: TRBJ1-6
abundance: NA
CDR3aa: CASSDDRDNSPLHF
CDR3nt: TGTGCCAGCAGTGACGACAGGGACAATTCACCCCTCCACTTT

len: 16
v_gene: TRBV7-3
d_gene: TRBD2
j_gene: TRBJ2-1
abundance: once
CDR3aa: CASSSSAGKGYNEQFF
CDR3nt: TGTGCCAGCAGCTCCTCAGCGGGGAAAGGATACAATGAGCAGTTCTTC

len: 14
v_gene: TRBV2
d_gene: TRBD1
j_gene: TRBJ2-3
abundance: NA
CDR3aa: CASSPGQNTDTQYF
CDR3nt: TGTGCCAGCAGTCCGGGACAGAACACAGATACGCAGTATTTT

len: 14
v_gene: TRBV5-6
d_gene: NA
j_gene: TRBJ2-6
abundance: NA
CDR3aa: CASSSGSGANVLTF
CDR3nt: TGTGCCAGCAGCTCAGGCTCTGGGGCCAACGTCCTGACTTTC

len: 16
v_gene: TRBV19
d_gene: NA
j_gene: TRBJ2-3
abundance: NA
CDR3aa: CASRTRDNPPTDTQYF
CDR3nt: TGTGCCAGTAGGACCCGGGACAATCCACCCACAGATACGCAGTATTTT

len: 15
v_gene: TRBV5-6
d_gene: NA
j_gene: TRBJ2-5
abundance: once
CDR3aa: CASSLAYSQQETQYF
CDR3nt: TGTGCCAGCAGCTTGGCGTACAGCCAGCAAGAGACCCAGTACTTC

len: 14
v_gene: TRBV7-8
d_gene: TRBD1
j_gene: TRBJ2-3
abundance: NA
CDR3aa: CASSYTGVTDTQYF
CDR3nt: TGTGCCAGCAGCTATACAGGGGTGACAGATACGCAGTATTTT

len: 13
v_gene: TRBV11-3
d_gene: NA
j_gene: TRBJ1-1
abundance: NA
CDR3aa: CASSLSWSVEAFF
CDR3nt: TGTGCCAGCAGCTTGAGTTGGTCGGTTGAAGCTTTCTTT

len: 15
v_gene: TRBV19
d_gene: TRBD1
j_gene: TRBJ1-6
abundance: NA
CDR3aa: CASSSQGAGRSPLHF
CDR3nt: TGTGCCAGTAGTTCGCAGGGGGCTGGACGTTCACCCCTCCACTTT

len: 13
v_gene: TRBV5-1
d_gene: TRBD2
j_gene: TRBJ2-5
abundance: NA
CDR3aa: CASSLGLAETQYF
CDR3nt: TGCGCCAGCAGCTTAGGACTAGCGGAGACCCAGTACTTC

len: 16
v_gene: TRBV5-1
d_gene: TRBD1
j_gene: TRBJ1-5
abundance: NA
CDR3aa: CASSLGTGVGNQPQHF
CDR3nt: TGCGCCAGCAGCCTAGGGACAGGGGTTGGCAATCAGCCCCAGCATTTT

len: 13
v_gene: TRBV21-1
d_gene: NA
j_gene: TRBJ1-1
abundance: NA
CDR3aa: CASSKQGYSEAFF
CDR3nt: TGTGCCAGCAGCAAGCAGGGATATAGTGAAGCTTTCTTT

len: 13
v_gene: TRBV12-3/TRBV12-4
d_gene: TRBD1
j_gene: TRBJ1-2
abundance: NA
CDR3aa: CASSYRQGSGYTF
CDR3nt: TGTGCCAGCAGTTACCGACAGGGATCTGGCTACACCTTC

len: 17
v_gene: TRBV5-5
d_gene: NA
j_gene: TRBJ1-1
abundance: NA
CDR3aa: CASSFESWGGMNTEAFF
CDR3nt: TGTGCCAGCAGCTTTGAGTCCTGGGGCGGAATGAACACTGAAGCTTTCTTT

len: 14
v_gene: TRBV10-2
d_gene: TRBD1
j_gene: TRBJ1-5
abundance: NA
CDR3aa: CASSGTGGKQPQHF
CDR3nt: TGCGCCAGCAGTGGGACAGGGGGGAAACAGCCCCAGCATTTT

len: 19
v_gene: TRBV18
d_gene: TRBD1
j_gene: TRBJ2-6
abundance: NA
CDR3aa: CASSPPGTGLMAGANVLTF
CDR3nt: TGTGCCAGCTCACCACCCGGGACAGGGTTAATGGCTGGGGCCAACGTCCTGACTTTC

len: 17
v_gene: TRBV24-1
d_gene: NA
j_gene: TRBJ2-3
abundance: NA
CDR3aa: CATSDFGGAEDTDTQYF
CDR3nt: TGTGCCACCAGTGATTTTGGCGGAGCCGAGGACACAGATACGCAGTATTTT

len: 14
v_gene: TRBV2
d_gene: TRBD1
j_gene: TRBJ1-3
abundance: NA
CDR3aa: CASRATGAGNTIYF
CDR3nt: TGTGCCAGCAGGGCGACAGGGGCTGGAAACACCATATATTTT

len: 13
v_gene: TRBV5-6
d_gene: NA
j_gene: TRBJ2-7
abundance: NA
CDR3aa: CASSLGVPGEQYF
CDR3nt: TGTGCCAGCAGCTTAGGGGTCCCAGGTGAGCAGTACTTC

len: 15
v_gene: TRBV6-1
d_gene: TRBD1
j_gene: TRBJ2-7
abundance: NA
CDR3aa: CASSEWTGVSYEQYF
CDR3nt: TGTGCCAGCAGTGAATGGACAGGGGTATCATACGAGCAGTACTTC

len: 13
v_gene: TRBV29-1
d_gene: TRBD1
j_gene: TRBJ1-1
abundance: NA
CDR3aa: CSVLQGAWTEAFF
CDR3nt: TGCAGCGTTTTACAGGGGGCATGGACTGAAGCTTTCTTT

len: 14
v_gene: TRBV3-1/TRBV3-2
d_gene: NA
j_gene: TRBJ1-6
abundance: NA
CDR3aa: CASSASSGNSPLHF
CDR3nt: TGTGCCAGCAGCGCCTCATCGGGTAATTCACCCCTCCACTTT

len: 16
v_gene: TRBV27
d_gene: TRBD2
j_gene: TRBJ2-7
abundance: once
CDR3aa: CASSRVAGKALLEQYF
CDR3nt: TGTGCCAGCAGTAGGGTAGCGGGGAAGGCCCTACTCGAGCAGTACTTC

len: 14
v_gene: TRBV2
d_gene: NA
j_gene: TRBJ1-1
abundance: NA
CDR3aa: CASSLLQGYTEAFF
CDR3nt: TGTGCCAGCAGCCTCCTACAGGGTTACACTGAAGCTTTCTTT

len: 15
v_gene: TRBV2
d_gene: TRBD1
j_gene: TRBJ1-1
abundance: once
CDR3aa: CASSEQGAENTEAFF
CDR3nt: TGTGCCAGCAGTGAACAGGGGGCAGAGAACACTGAAGCTTTCTTT

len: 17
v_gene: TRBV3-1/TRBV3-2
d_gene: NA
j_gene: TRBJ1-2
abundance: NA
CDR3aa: CASSQTGGLGSGVRYTF
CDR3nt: TGTGCCAGCAGCCAAACCGGCGGACTAGGGTCGGGGGTGCGGTACACCTTC

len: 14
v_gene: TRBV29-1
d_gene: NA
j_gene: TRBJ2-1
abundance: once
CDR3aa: CSVEEVTSYNEQFF
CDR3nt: TGCAGCGTTGAAGAGGTGACTAGTTACAATGAGCAGTTCTTC

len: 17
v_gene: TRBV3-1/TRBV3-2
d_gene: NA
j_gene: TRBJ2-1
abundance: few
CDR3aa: CASSLQIGVTVGNEQFF
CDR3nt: TGTGCCAGCAGCCTCCAGATCGGGGTGACTGTCGGGAATGAGCAGTTCTTC

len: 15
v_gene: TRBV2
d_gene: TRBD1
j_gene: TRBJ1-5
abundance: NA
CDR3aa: CASSERRQGAQPQHF
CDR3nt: TGTGCCAGCAGTGAACGGCGACAGGGGGCTCAGCCCCAGCATTTT

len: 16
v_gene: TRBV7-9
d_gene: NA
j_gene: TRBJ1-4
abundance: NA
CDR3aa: CASSLAKGQLNEKLFF
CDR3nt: TGTGCCAGCAGCTTAGCAAAGGGGCAGCTTAATGAAAAACTGTTTTTT

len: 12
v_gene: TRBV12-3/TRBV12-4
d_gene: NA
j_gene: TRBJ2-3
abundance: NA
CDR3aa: CASNRDTDTQYF
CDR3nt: TGTGCCAGCAACCGGGACACAGATACGCAGTATTTT

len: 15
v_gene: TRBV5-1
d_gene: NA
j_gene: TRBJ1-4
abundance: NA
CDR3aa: CASSVGGRGDEKLFF
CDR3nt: TGCGCCAGCAGCGTCGGGGGACGCGGCGATGAAAAACTGTTTTTT

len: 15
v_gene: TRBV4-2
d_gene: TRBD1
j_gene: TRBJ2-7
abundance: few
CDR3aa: CASSHHGQGAYEQYF
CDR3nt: TGTGCCAGCAGCCACCACGGACAGGGAGCCTACGAGCAGTACTTC

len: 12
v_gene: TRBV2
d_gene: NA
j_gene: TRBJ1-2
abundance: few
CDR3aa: CASTGETGGYTF
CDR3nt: TGTGCCAGCACAGGGGAGACTGGTGGCTACACCTTC

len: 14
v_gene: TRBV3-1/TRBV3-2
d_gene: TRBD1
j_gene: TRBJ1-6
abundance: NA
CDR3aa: CASSRGTGSSPLHF
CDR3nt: TGTGCCAGCAGCCGAGGGACAGGGAGTTCACCCCTCCACTTT